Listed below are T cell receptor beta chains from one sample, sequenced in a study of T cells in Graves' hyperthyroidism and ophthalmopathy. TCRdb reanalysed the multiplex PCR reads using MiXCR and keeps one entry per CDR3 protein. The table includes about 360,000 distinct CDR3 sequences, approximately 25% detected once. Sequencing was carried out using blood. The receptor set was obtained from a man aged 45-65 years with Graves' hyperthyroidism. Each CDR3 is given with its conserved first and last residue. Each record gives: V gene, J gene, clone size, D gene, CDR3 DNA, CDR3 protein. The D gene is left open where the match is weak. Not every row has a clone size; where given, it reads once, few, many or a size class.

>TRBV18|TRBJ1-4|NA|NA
TGTGCCAGCTCACCAATCACTGGTACACGGGGGACTAATGAAAAACTGTTTTTT
CASSPITGTRGTNEKLFF
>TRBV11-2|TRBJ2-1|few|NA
TGTGCCAGCAGCCCTTCAGGGACTCTAGCAAGCAATGAGCAGTTCTTC
CASSPSGTLASNEQFF
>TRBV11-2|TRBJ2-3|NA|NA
TGTGCCAGCAGCTTGAGCGGGTATGATACGCAGTATTTT
CASSLSGYDTQYF
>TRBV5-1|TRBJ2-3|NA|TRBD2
TGCGCCAGCAGCTTGCCGGGAGGCCGGGATACGCAGTATTTT
CASSLPGGRDTQYF
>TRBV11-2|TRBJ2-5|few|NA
TGTGCCAGCAGCTTAGCTGACAACCAAGAGACCCAGTACTTC
CASSLADNQETQYF
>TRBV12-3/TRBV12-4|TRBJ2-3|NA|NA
TGTGCCAGCAGTTTAATGGCGAGTGAGGGTACGCAGTATTTT
CASSLMASEGTQYF
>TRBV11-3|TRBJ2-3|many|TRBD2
TGTGCCAGCAGCTCCCCGGGACTAGCAAGAGATACGCAGTATTTT
CASSSPGLARDTQYF
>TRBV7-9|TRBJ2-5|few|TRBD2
TGTGCCAGCAGCTTAATCGGACTAGCGGCTCAAGAGACCCAGTACTTC
CASSLIGLAAQETQYF
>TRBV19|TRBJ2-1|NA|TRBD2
TGTGCCAGTAGTCAAGCGGGAGCTGGATACAATGAGCAGTTCTTC
CASSQAGAGYNEQFF
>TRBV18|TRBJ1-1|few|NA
TGTGCCAGCTCCATTTGGGATATGAACACTGAAGCTTTCTTT
CASSIWDMNTEAFF
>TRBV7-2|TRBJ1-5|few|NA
TGTGCCAGCACCCTCAGCTTGGGGCAGCCCCAGCATTTT
CASTLSLGQPQHF